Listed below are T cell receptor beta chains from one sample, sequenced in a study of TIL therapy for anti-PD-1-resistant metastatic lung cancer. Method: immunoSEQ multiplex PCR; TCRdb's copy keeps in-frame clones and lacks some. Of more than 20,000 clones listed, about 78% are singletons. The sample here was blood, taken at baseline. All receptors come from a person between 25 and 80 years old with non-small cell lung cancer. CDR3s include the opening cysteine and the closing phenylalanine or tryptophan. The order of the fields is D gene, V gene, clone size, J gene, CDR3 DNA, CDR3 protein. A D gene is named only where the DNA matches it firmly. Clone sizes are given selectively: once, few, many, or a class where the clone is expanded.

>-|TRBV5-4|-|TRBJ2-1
TGTGCCAGCAGCCCGATTGATCAGGGGTTTGAGCAGTTCTTC
CASSPIDQGFEQFF
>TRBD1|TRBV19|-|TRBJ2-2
TGTGCCAGTACCGGGACAGGGGCGGGCGTAACCGGGGAGCTGTTTTTT
CASTGTGAGVTGELFF
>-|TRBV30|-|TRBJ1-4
TGTGCCTGGAGTGTCTTGATGGGGGGTCTGTTTTTT
CAWSVLMGGLFF
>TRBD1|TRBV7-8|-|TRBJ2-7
TGTGCCAGCAGTCTTGACAGGGGCGTACTCTCCTACGAGCAGTACTTC
CASSLDRGVLSYEQYF
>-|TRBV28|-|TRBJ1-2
TGTGCCAGCCTCCTCGGGGGGCCCACCTATGGCTACACCTTC
CASLLGGPTYGYTF
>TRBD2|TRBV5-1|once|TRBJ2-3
TGCGCCAGCAGCTTAGCGGGAGGGCCGGCAGATACGCAGTATTTT
CASSLAGGPADTQYF
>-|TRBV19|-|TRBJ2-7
TGTGCGTCCGCTAGCGTGACCTACGAGCAGTACTTC
CASASVTYEQYF
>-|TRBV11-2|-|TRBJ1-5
TGTGCCAGCAGCTTAGAGGGGATTGGGCGAAATCAGCCCCAGCATTTT
CASSLEGIGRNQPQHF
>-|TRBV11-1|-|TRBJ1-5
TGTGCCAGCAGTCAACAGGGAGGGGAGCATCAGCCCCAGCATTTT
CASSQQGGEHQPQHF
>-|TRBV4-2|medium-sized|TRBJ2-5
TGTGCCAGCAGCCAAGAGCCCACCGAGACCCAGTACTTC
CASSQEPTETQYF